The rows below give T cell receptor beta chains drawn from one sample of a study of esophageal squamous cell carcinoma under preoperative chemotherapy. TCRdb reprocessed the PCR reads with MiXCR, giving one entry per CDR3 protein. The repertoire holds more than 15,000 distinct CDR3 sequences, with roughly half as singletons. This sample was obtained from a patient given preoperative chemotherapy. All receptors derive from a human donor with esophageal squamous cell carcinoma. The donor label of this sample is uncertain. CDR3s include the opening cysteine and the closing phenylalanine or tryptophan.

J gene: TRBJ2-5
V gene: TRBV12-3/TRBV12-4
CDR3 protein: CASSSPETQYF

J gene: TRBJ2-6
V gene: TRBV15
CDR3 protein: CATSRDRGGANVLTF

J gene: -
V gene: TRBV11-3
CDR3 protein: CASSPGRLAGGGYEQYF

J gene: TRBJ2-4
V gene: TRBV12-3/TRBV12-4
CDR3 protein: CASREGEFNIQYF

J gene: TRBJ2-5
V gene: TRBV11-2
CDR3 protein: CASSRQGETQYF

J gene: TRBJ2-1
V gene: TRBV7-2
CDR3 protein: CASSLNKDRGGFWVF

J gene: TRBJ2-5
V gene: TRBV7-9
CDR3 protein: CAGTGVRGKETQYF

J gene: TRBJ2-1
V gene: TRBV7-3
CDR3 protein: CASSLTGQPYNEQFF

J gene: TRBJ2-5
V gene: TRBV7-2
CDR3 protein: CASRREYQETQYF

J gene: TRBJ2-1
V gene: TRBV5-3
CDR3 protein: CARSFVQGLLGSPYEQFF

J gene: TRBJ2-1
V gene: TRBV7-3
CDR3 protein: CASSLADSSYNEQFF

J gene: TRBJ2-5
V gene: TRBV7-6
CDR3 protein: CASGFAIQDTQYF

J gene: TRBJ2-3
V gene: TRBV7-2
CDR3 protein: CASSLSGLRTTDTQYF

J gene: TRBJ2-4
V gene: TRBV12-3/TRBV12-4
CDR3 protein: CASAHSEGTVQKIQYF

J gene: TRBJ2-4
V gene: TRBV11-2
CDR3 protein: CASSLYIWQGEEAKNIQYF